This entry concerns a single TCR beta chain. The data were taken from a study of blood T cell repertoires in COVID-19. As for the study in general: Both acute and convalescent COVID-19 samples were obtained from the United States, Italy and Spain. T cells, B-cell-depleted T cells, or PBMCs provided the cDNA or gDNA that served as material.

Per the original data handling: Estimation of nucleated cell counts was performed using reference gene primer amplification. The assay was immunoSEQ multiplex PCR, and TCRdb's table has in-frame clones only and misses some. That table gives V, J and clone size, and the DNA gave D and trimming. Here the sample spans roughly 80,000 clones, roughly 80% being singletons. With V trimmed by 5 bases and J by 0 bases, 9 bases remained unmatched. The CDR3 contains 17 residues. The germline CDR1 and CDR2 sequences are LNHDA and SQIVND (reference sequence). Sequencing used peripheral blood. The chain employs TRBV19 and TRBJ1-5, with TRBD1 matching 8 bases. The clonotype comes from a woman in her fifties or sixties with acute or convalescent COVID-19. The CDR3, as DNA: TGTGCCAGTAGTCTAAGGACAGGGATTTATAGCAATCAGCCCCAGCATTTT. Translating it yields CASSLRTGIYSNQPQHF.